The 17 T cell receptor beta chains in this list originate from one sample, sequenced in a study of beta chain features in type 1 diabetes. Expressed TCRB transcripts got sequenced, as all isolated RNA was reverse transcribed. Assay used: immunoSEQ multiplex PCR; TCRdb lists only in-frame clones, some missing. The table records about 240,000 clones, 25% to 35% of them present only once. The sequenced material came from central memory CD4+ T cells from blood. The receptors come from a young man in good health.

V gene TRBV2 combines with J gene TRBJ1-6; perhaps TRBD1 as D (6 bases). V was clipped by 6 bases and J by 3 bases, with 9 bases between them. Germline lookup yields CDR1 SNHLY and CDR2 FYNNEI. The CDR3 has 14 amino acids. The CDR3 bases are TGTGCCAGCAGGAGGGACAACTATAATTCACCCCTCCACTTT. Translation: CASRRDNYNSPLHF.

The chain employs TRBV19 and TRBJ2-5; perhaps TRBD1 as D (5 bases). The CDR3 runs to 14 residues. CDR1 and CDR2 (germline): LNHDA, SQIVND (reference sequence). V gave up 5 bases and J gave up 7 bases, with 17 bases separating them. The CDR3 spells CASSSTAPTGTQYF. Here the CDR3 DNA reads TGTGCCAGTAGTTCGACAGCTCCCACAGGGACCCAGTACTTC.

This clone was seen only a few times. This chain connects TRBV10-3 to TRBJ2-1; no definite D call. CDR1 and CDR2 from the germline V gene are ENHRY and SYGVKD. This CDR3 spans 13 amino acids. V gave up 0 bases and J gave up 12 bases, with 12 bases separating them. Here the CDR3 DNA reads TGTGCCATCAGTGAGTCGGTCGAGCGTGGGCAGTTCTTC. This sequence encodes CAISESVERGQFF.

The V call is TRBV7-9, the J call TRBJ1-5; perhaps TRBD1 as D (5 bases). Germline assignment: CDR1 SEHNR and CDR2 FQNEAQ (reference sequence). The V end lost 4 bases, the J end lost 6 bases, and 10 bases lay between the germline ends. This CDR3 has 13 amino acids. In DNA, the CDR3 is TGTGCCAGCAGCTGGGGGGGAGCTCAGCCCCAGCATTTT. This translates into CASSWGGAQPQHF. Variable domain in full (rest from reference TRBV7-9 and TRBJ1-5): DTGVSQNPRHKITKRGQNVTFRCDPISEHNRLYWYRQTLGQGPEFLTYFQNEAQLEKSRLLSDRFSAERPKGSFSTLEIQRTEQGDSAMYLCASSWGGAQPQHFGDGTRLSIL.

This clone was seen a few times. No DNA is shown, since the ends of the CDR3 on it are uncertain; the CDR3 is the one TCRdb lists. The chain carries TRBV2 and TRBJ2-1. Germline V lookup: CDR1 SNHLY, CDR2 FYNNEI. Ends included, the CDR3 has 16 residues. The CDR3 reads CASSTSKGGKYNEQFF.

The rearrangement joins TRBV7-2 to TRBJ1-3; no clear D gene. In germline, CDR1 is SGHTA, CDR2 FQGNSA. This CDR3 has 13 amino acids. V gave up 3 bases and J gave up 4 bases, with 7 bases separating them. Here the CDR3 DNA reads TGTGCCAGCAGCTTGCAAGTCGGAAACACCATATATTTT. Its protein product is CASSLQVGNTIYF. Based on the CDR3 plus reference TRBV7-2 and TRBJ1-3, the full variable domain is GAGVSQSPSNKVTEKGKDVELRCDPISGHTALYWYRQSLGQGLEFLIYFQGNSAPDKSGLPSDRFSAERTGGSVSTLTIQRTQQEDSAVYLCASSLQVGNTIYFGEGSWLTVV.

V usage is TRBV30 and J usage is TRBJ2-3; TRBD2 matches at 10 bases. The CDR3 loop spans 14 amino acids. Germline trimming cut 2 bases from V and 7 bases from J; bases unmatched to any gene: 6. CDR1 and CDR2 from the germline V gene are GTSNPN and SVGIG (reference sequence). The CDR3 bases are TGTGCCTGGAGTACACCGGGACTAGCGTATACGCAGTATTTT. Its translation: CAWSTPGLAYTQYF.

The chain carries TRBV5-5 and TRBJ2-5; D possibly corresponds to TRBD1 (6 bases). V was shortened by 2 bases and J by 2 bases, with 7 bases between the two germline ends. Germline V gene sequence: CDR1 SGHKS, CDR2 YYEKEE (reference sequence). The CDR3 length is 13 residues. DNA for the CDR3: TGTGCCAGCAGCTTCGGACAGCAAGAGACCCAGTACTTC. Its translation: CASSFGQQETQYF.

The rearrangement links TRBV30 to TRBJ2-4; D might be TRBD1 (6 bases). Trimming cost V 2 bases and J 7 bases, with 12 bases left between them. The V gene's germline CDR1 is GTSNPN and CDR2 SVGIG (reference sequence). This CDR3 is built from 13 residues. The CDR3 coding sequence is TGTGCCTGGAGTCGGCCGGACAGTAACATTCAGTACTTC. This translates into CAWSRPDSNIQYF.

With respect to this clone: Other nucleotide sequences from this sample produce the same CDR3. J is TRBJ2-1 and V is TRBV7-2; D is possibly TRBD2 (5 bases). CDR3 length: 13 residues. Germline lookup yields CDR1 SGHTA and CDR2 FQGNSA. Trimming shortened V by 5 bases and J by 2 bases, and 7 bases separated the two germline ends. The CDR3 protein is CASSPGTYNEQFF. The CDR3 bases are TGTGCCAGCAGCCCGGGGACCTACAATGAGCAGTTCTTC.

This clone was observed a handful of times. The V call is TRBV29-1, the J call TRBJ1-4; the D is unclear. CDR1 and CDR2 (germline): SQVTM, ANQGSEA. CDR3 size: 14 residues. Trimming took 0 bases from V and 8 from J, leaving 13 bases between them. The CDR3, as DNA: TGCAGCGTTGAAGATCCGTGGGGAGGAGAAAAACTGTTTTTT. It translates to CSVEDPWGGEKLFF.

The V and J genes are TRBV7-9 and TRBJ2-3; D uncertain. Germline loops: CDR1 SEHNR, CDR2 FQNEAQ (reference sequence). The CDR3 length is 14 residues. V was trimmed by 1 base and J by 4 bases, leaving 9 bases between them. DNA for the CDR3: TGTGCCAGCAGCTTAGGAGTGGACGCAGATACGCAGTATTTT. Protein: CASSLGVDADTQYF.

This clone was seen ten or more times. The chain is built from TRBV7-9 and TRBJ2-5, with TRBD1 matching 8 bases. The CDR3 length is 14 residues. Per the germline V gene, CDR1 is SEHNR and CDR2 is FQNEAQ (reference sequence). Germline trimming cut 4 bases from V and 5 bases from J; bases unmatched to any gene: 6. CDR3 in amino acids: CASSSKDRAETQYF. DNA for the CDR3: TGTGCCAGCAGCTCCAAGGACAGGGCTGAGACCCAGTACTTC.

This clone showed up just a few times. The gene calls are TRBV2 and TRBJ1-6; 7 bases are shared with TRBD1. Germline loops: CDR1 SNHLY, CDR2 FYNNEI. V trimming: 6 bases; J trimming: 7 bases; junction bases outside the gene matches: 9. This CDR3 has 15 amino acids. The CDR3 here is CASRLSGTENSPLHF. CDR3 nucleotide sequence: TGTGCCAGCAGGCTGTCCGGGACAGAAAATTCACCCCTCCACTTT.

This clone was detected only a few times. This chain connects TRBV5-1 to TRBJ2-7; 7 bases are a match to TRBD2. The CDR3 runs 15 residues. In germline, CDR1 is SGHRS, CDR2 YFSETQ. V dropped 0 bases and J dropped 1; count of bases not matched to a gene: 4. The CDR3 DNA sequence: TGCGCCAGCAGCTTGGTGGCGGGAGAATCCTACGAGCAGTACTTC. This encodes CASSLVAGESYEQYF.

This sequence joins TRBV7-2 and TRBJ2-5; no firm D call. The CDR3 is 16 amino acids. CDR1 is SGHTA, CDR2 FQGNSA, per germline. Trimming pared 4 bases from V and 5 bases from J, leaving 20 bases between. As DNA, the CDR3 is TGTGCCAGCAGCTCATATTTCGAAGGACCCCAGGAGACCCAGTACTTC. Its translation is CASSSYFEGPQETQYF.

This clone is medium-sized (0.01 to 0.1%) within its sample. The chain couples TRBV7-9 to TRBJ2-2, with D maybe TRBD1 (5 bases). Trimming removed 4 bases from V and 5 bases from J, with 5 bases in between. Germline CDR1 is SEHNR and CDR2 is FQNEAQ (reference sequence). The CDR3 is 12 residues long. CDR3 bases: TGTGCCAGCAGCTCAGGGACCGGGGAGCTGTTTTTT. It codes for CASSSGTGELFF.